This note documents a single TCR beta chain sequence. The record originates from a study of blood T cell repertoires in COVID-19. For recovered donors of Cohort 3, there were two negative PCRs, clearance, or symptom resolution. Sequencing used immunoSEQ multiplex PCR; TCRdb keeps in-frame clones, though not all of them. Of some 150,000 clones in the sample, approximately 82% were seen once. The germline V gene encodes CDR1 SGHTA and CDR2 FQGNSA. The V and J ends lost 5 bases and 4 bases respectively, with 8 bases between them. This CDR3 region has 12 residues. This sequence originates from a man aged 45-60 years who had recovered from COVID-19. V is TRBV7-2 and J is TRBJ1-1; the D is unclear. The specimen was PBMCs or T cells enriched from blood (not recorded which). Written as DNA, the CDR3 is TGTGCCAGCAGCGAACAGAGCACTGAAGCTTTCTTT. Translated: CASSEQSTEAFF.